Here is one T cell receptor beta chain with its context. This record comes from a study of blood T cell repertoires in COVID-19. Overall study context: The United States, Italy and Spain were the sources of the acute and convalescent COVID-19 samples. T cells, B-cell-depleted T cells, or PBMCs supplied cDNA or gDNA.

Source study methods: Estimation of nucleated cell counts was performed using reference gene primer amplification. Sequenced by immunoSEQ multiplex PCR; TCRdb stores in-frame clones only, minus some. V, J and clone size were drawn from that table, and D and trimming were deduced from the DNA. The profile shows about 54,000 clones, roughly nine tenths of them singletons. This clonotype was obtained from a woman aged 60-70 years with active or convalescent COVID-19. The sample comprised peripheral blood.

The CDR3 sequence: CASTPGVGGGTDTQYF. In DNA form, the CDR3 reads TGTGCCAGCACCCCGGGGGTGGGAGGTGGTACAGATACGCAGTATTTT. The chain has TRBV6-2 or TRBV6-3 and TRBJ2-3, with D possibly TRBD2 on 6 matching bases. Germline CDR1 and CDR2: MNHEY and SVGEGT. The CDR3 extends over 16 amino acids. V was pared by 7 bases and J by 3 bases, with 20 bases between.